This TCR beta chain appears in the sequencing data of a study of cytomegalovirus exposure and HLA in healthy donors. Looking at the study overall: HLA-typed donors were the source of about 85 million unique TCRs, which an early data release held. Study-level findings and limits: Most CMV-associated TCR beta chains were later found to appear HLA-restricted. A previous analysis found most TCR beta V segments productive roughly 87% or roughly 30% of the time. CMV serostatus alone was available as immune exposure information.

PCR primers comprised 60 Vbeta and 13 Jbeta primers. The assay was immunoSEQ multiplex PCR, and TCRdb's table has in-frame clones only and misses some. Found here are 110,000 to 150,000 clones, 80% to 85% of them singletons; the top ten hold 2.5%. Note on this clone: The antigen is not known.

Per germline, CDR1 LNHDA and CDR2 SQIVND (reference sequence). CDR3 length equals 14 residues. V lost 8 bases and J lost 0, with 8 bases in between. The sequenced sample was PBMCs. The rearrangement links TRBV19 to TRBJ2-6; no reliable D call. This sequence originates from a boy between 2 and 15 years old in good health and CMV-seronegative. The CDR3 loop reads CASDGTSGANVLTF. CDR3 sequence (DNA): TGTGCCAGTGATGGCACCTCTGGGGCCAACGTCCTGACTTTC.